This T cell receptor (beta chain) was recovered during a study of T cells after yellow fever vaccination. One entry per CDR3 protein, called by TCRdb with MiXCR from the 5' RACE reads. The sample has about 240,000 distinct CDR3 sequences; 6.9% are singletons. The CDR3 is 14 amino acids. Trimming stripped 4 bases from V and 7 bases from J, with 16 bases between. Germline lookup yields CDR1 MNHEY and CDR2 SVGAGI. Only a few counts were recorded for this clonotype. This TCR was recovered from a man aged 25 to 40 who received the YFV17D yellow fever vaccine. This material consisted of CD4+ T cells sorted from PBMCs, taken 15 days after the yellow fever booster vaccination. This chain connects TRBV6-5 to TRBJ2-5, with D possibly TRBD2 on 6 matching bases. Here the CDR3 DNA reads TGTGCCAGCAGTTCCGGGACGGGGGAGATGACCCAGTACTTC. As protein: CASSSGTGEMTQYF.